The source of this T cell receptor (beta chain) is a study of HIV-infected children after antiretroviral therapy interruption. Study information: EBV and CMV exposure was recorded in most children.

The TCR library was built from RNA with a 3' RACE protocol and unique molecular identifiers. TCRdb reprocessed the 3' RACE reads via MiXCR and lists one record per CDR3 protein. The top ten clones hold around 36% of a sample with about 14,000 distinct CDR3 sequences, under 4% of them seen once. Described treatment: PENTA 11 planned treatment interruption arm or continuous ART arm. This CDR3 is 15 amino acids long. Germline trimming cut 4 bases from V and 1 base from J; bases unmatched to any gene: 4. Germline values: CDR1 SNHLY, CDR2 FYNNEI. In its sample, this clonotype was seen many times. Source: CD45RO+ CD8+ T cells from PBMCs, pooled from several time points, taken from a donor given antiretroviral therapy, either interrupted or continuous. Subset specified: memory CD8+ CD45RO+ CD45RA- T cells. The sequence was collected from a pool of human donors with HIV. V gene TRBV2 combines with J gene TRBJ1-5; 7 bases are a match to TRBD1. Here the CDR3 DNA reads TGTGCCAGCAGTGTCAAACAGGGGAGCAATCAGCCCCAGCATTTT. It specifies CASSVKQGSNQPQHF.